This T cell receptor beta chain derives from a study of tumor and adjacent non-tumor tissue in lung cancer. General study results and limits: Top 100 clones took a larger repertoire share in normal lung.

A modified ARM-PCR protocol with three rounds of nested PCR amplified TCRbeta. From the multiplex PCR reads, TCRdb called clonotypes with MiXCR, one entry per CDR3 protein. The data contain roughly 75,000 distinct CDR3 sequences, roughly 70% of them seen just once; the ten biggest clones take up around a quarter. This clonotype showed up many times. The antigen is unknown. Germline CDR1 SGHKS, CDR2 YYEKEE (reference sequence). V lost 4 bases to trimming and J lost 0 bases, with 16 bases between them. This CDR3 is 16 amino acids long. No cell sorting was done before RNA was extracted from the tissue. More than 3 cm separated this lung sample from the edge of the tumor.

This sequence was found in a woman aged 45 to 65 with non-small cell lung cancer. This chain links TRBV5-5 with TRBJ1-1; maybe TRBD1 (6 bases). Sequencing was carried out using distant non-tumor lung tissue. This chain's CDR3 is CASSLGVGHMNTEAFF. The CDR3 nucleotides read TGTGCCAGCAGCCTTGGAGTGGGACACATGAACACTGAAGCTTTCTTT. Combining the CDR3 with reference TRBV5-5 and TRBJ1-1 gives the whole variable domain DAGVTQSPTHLIKTRGQQVTLRCSPISGHKSVSWYQQVLGQGPQFIFQYYEKEERGRGNFPDRFSARQFPNYSSELNVNALLLGDSALYLCASSLGVGHMNTEAFFGQGTRLTVV.